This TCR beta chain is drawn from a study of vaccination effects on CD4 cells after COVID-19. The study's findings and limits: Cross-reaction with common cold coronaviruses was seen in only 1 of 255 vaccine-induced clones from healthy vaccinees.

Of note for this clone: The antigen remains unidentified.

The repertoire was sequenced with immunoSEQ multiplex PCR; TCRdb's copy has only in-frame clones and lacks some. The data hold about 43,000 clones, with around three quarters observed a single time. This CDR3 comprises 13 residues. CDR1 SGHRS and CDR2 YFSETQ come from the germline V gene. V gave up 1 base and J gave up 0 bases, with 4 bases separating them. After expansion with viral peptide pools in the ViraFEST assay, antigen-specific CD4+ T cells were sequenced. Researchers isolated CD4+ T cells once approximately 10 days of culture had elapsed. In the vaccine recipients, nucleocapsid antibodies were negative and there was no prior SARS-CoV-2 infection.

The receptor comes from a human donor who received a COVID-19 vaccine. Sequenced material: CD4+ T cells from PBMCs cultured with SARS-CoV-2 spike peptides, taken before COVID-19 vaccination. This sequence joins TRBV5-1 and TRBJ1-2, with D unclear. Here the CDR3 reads CASSLYTNYGYTF. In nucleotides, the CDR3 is TGCGCCAGCAGCTTGTACACTAACTATGGCTACACCTTC. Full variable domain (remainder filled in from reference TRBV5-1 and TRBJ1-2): KAGVTQTPRYLIKTRGQQVTLSCSPISGHRSVSWYQQTPGQGLQFLFEYFSETQRNKGNFPGRFSGRQFSNSRSEMNVSTLELGDSALYLCASSLYTNYGYTFGSGTRLTVV.